This entry lists 11 T cell receptor beta chains sequenced from one sample in a study of neurological immune-mediated disorders. One entry per CDR3 protein, called by TCRdb with MiXCR from the 5' RACE reads. The sample comprises around 70,000 distinct CDR3 sequences, 2.5% to 4% of which are singletons, and roughly 5.2% rests with the top ten. Sequencing was done on a sample of PBMCs. The source is a woman between 45 and 60 years old with multiple sclerosis.

This clonotype has ten or more counts. V is TRBV20-1 and J is TRBJ1-4, with 9 bases matching TRBD1. This CDR3 spans 13 amino acids. The V gene end was trimmed by 5 bases and the J gene end by 6 bases; junction bases not matched to a gene: 4. The germline V gene encodes CDR1 DFQATT and CDR2 SNEGSKA (reference sequence). CDR3 in DNA: TGCAGTGCTGCTGGGACAGGGCATGAAAAACTGTTTTTT. Translating gives CSAAGTGHEKLFF.

This clonotype was picked up many times. V usage is TRBV2 and J usage is TRBJ2-3; no reliable D call. The germline V gene encodes CDR1 SNHLY and CDR2 FYNNEI. The CDR3 loop spans 12 amino acids. The germline V and J ends were trimmed by 6 bases and 0 bases, with 4 bases remaining between them. CDR3 DNA: TGTGCCAGCAGGGCTAGCACAGATACGCAGTATTTT. Its translation is CASRASTDTQYF.

This clonotype was found many times. V and J are TRBV7-9 and TRBJ1-1; D is undetermined. The CDR3 covers 15 residues. V was trimmed by 3 bases and J by 1 base, leaving 12 bases between them. Per the germline V gene, CDR1 is SEHNR and CDR2 is FQNEAQ (reference sequence). In nucleotides, the CDR3 is TGTGCCAGCAGCTTTTCCAGTTTCAGGAACACTGAAGCTTTCTTT. Translating it yields CASSFSSFRNTEAFF.

The table lists this clonotype with many counts. This rearrangement joins TRBV4-2 to TRBJ1-2, with D uncertain. V was shortened by 0 bases and J by 6 bases, with 11 bases between the two germline ends. This CDR3 contains 14 residues. Germline assignment: CDR1 LGHNA and CDR2 YNFKEQ. CDR3 amino acids: CASSQDRQANGYTF. The CDR3 bases are TGTGCCAGCAGCCAAGATCGCCAGGCGAATGGCTACACCTTC.

Ten or more counts support this clonotype. The rearrangement uses TRBV10-3 and TRBJ2-6; weak D call: TRBD1 (6 bases). The CDR3 contains 15 residues. V was pared by 7 bases and J by 4 bases, with 14 bases between. Germline CDR1 reads ENHRY; CDR2 reads SYGVKD. CDR3 nucleotides: TGTGCCATCACCAAGGACAGTCCCGGGGCCAACGTCCTGACTTTC. Protein: CAITKDSPGANVLTF.

This clonotype was seen repeatedly, ten times or more. The chain is built from TRBV6-2 or TRBV6-3 and TRBJ1-5; TRBD1 might be the D (6 bases). V was pared by 1 base and J by 0 bases, with 10 bases between. Germline CDR1 is MNHEY and CDR2 is SVGEGT. CDR3 length: 16 residues. CDR3 sequence reads: CASSYWTVYSNQPQHF. CDR3 bases: TGTGCCAGCAGTTACTGGACAGTGTATAGCAATCAGCCCCAGCATTTT.

This clonotype was recorded at least ten times. CDR3 region: CASRWGREKLFF. The CDR3 bases are TGTGCCAGCAGATGGGGTCGTGAAAAACTGTTTTTT. The V call is TRBV12-3 or TRBV12-4, the J call TRBJ1-4; D is unresolved. The CDR3 covers 12 residues. The ends were cut back, 6 bases at V and 7 bases at J, with 9 bases in the middle.

This clonotype has at least ten counts. An end of the junction does not agree with germline; a read error may underlie this. The V call is TRBV12-3 or TRBV12-4, the J call TRBJ1-4; possibly TRBD1 for D (5 bases). This CDR3 spans 17 amino acids. The CDR3 DNA follows: TGTGCCAGCAGTCTAGCCCCTTCCAGGGATTTGTACGAAAAACTGTTTTTT. Translating gives CASSLAPSRDLYEKLFF.

This clonotype was found many times. The rearrangement uses TRBV29-1 and TRBJ1-4; a possible D gene is TRBD1 (5 bases). Germline V lookup: CDR1 SQVTM, CDR2 ANQGSEA. The CDR3 loop spans 16 amino acids. Trimming stripped 4 bases from V and 0 bases from J, with 15 bases between. The CDR3 nucleotides are TGCAGCGTTGGAGGAGTTGGGGGTGCAACTAATGAAAAACTGTTTTTT. Protein: CSVGGVGGATNEKLFF.

There are many counts of this clonotype. This rearrangement joins TRBV29-1 to TRBJ2-1, with D possibly matching TRBD1 (5 bases). Germline CDR1 reads SQVTM; CDR2 reads ANQGSEA. The CDR3 length is 16 residues. Trimming removed 6 bases from V and 3 bases from J, with 21 bases in between. CDR3 sequence reads: CSVQGVDGHLYNEQFF. In DNA, the CDR3 is TGCAGCGTCCAAGGGGTGGATGGTCACCTCTACAATGAGCAGTTCTTC.

This clonotype occurred many times. V is TRBV6-5 and J is TRBJ1-2, with TRBD1 as a possible D gene (5 bases). CDR1 MNHEY and CDR2 SVGAGI come from the germline V gene. Trimming shortened V by 6 bases and J by 4 bases, and 15 bases separated the two germline ends. This CDR3 has 14 amino acids. Written as DNA, the CDR3 is TGTGCCAGCAGCCCGGGGGACGGTACCTATGGCTACACCTTC. Protein sequence: CASSPGDGTYGYTF.